This T cell receptor beta chain derives from a study of blood T cell repertoires in COVID-19. Across the study: T cells, B-cell-depleted T cells, or PBMCs supplied cDNA or gDNA.

There are 16 residues in the CDR3. Germline values: CDR1 SGHDT, CDR2 YYEEEE. J was trimmed by 7 bases and V by 4 bases; bases with no gene match: 11. As handled by the study authors: Nucleated cell number was recorded as an estimate derived from reference gene primer amplification. TCRdb's copy holds only in-frame clones and misses some; the assay was immunoSEQ multiplex PCR. The V and J calls and clone size are taken from that table; D and trimming were inferred from the DNA. The data show about 350,000 clones, about nine tenths seen once. Seattle patient enrollment occurred during active infection, with longitudinal follow-up thereafter.

The clonotype was recovered from a woman aged 45 to 65 with COVID-19, enrolled during active disease. Material for sequencing was peripheral blood. J is TRBJ1-4 and V is TRBV5-6; TRBD1 agrees at 9 bases. For the CDR3, the DNA is TGTGCCAGCAGCGCGTCGGACAGGGGATTAGGTGAAAAACTGTTTTTT. This encodes CASSASDRGLGEKLFF.